The T cell receptor (beta chain) under discussion was sequenced for a study of CD8+ T cells in alopecia areata. Study observations and caveats: Scalp samples also contribute reads from the resident alphabeta T cells found in normal skin. Relative to mice, TCR sharing across patients was less clear, a difference possibly HLA-related. Normal scalp had lower clonality than lesional scalp, with alopecia totalis/universalis lesions showing this most strongly.

There are a few counts of this clone. The antigen remains unidentified. RNA was isolated and reverse transcribed to cDNA, the sequencing template. The method was immunoSEQ multiplex PCR; TCRdb's version includes in-frame clones alone and lacks a portion of them. Of over 150,000 clones listed, around 50% are singletons. The sample was CD8+ T cells sorted from blood. The receptor was derived from a human donor in good health.

The CDR3 region has the DNA TGTGCCATCAGTGAAAGCGGCAGGGTCCACGAGCAGTACTTC. It encodes CAISESGRVHEQYF. The chain employs TRBV10-3 and TRBJ2-7; D assignment may be TRBD1 or TRBD2 (5 bases each). This CDR3 is built from 14 residues. Trimming left V 3 bases short and J 5 bases short, with 14 bases between. The germline gives CDR1 ENHRY, CDR2 SYGVKD.